This T cell receptor beta chain derives from a study of identical twins. The CDR3 consists of 14 residues. With V trimmed by 3 bases and J by 3 bases, 1 base remained unmatched. TCRdb re-analysed the 5' RACE reads in MiXCR, keeping a single row per CDR3 protein. The repertoire holds some 330,000 distinct CDR3 sequences, with approximately 8.7% as singletons. This clonotype was counted many times. This TCR derives from a woman between 50 and 59 years old in good health. The specimen sequenced was naive T cells sorted from blood. The chain uses TRBV12-3 or TRBV12-4 and TRBJ2-3, with 9 positions matching TRBD2. In DNA, the CDR3 is TGTGCCAGCAGTTTCGCGGGAGGGACAGATACGCAGTATTTT. This translates into CASSFAGGTDTQYF.